This TCR beta chain was captured in a study of blood T cell repertoires in COVID-19. This clone has a handful of counts. In the authors' workflow: Amplification of reference gene primers provided the estimated nucleated cell counts. Profiling relied on immunoSEQ multiplex PCR, and the TCRdb table lists in-frame clones only, not all of them. That table supplies the V and J calls and clone size; D and trimming were determined from the DNA. The sample carries roughly 250,000 clones, approximately 90% recorded once. Deletions cut 7 bases from V and 0 bases from J, with 16 bases between. The CDR3 contains 16 residues. The V gene's germline CDR1 is MDHEN and CDR2 SYDVKM. Those enrolled, adults aged roughly 18 to 100 years, came from 20 to 25 US areas. The study assigned cohorts using participant-reported clinical history.

The rearrangement links TRBV28 to TRBJ1-3; D is perhaps TRBD1 (6 bases). Input material: PBMCs or T cells enriched from blood (not recorded which). This clonotype originated in a woman aged 25 to 39 with acute COVID-19. CDR3 sequence (DNA): TGTGCCAGCATGGTCCTACAGGGTTCCTCTGGAAACACCATATATTTT. Translation: CASMVLQGSSGNTIYF.